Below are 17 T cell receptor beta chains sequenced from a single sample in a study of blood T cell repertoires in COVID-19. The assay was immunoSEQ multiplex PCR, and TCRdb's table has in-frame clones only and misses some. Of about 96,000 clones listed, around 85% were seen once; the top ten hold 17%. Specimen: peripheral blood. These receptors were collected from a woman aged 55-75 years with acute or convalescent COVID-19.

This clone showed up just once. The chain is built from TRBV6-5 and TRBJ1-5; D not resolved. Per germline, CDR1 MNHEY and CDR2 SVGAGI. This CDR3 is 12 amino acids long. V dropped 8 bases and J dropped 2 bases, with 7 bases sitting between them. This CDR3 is CASGEGNQPQHF. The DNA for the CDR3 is TGTGCCAGCGGGGAGGGCAATCAGCCCCAGCATTTT.

This chain's CDR3 is CASSIDQRAVAKNIQYF. CDR3 nucleotides: TGTGCCAGTAGTATAGATCAGCGGGCCGTAGCCAAAAACATTCAGTACTTC. The V call is TRBV19, the J call TRBJ2-4; D might be TRBD2 (6 bases). This CDR3 contains 17 residues. Germline CDR1 is LNHDA and CDR2 is SQIVND (reference sequence). V lost 0 bases, J lost 0 bases, and 12 bases lay in between. The variable domain in full, with the rest retrieved from reference TRBV19 and TRBJ2-4, is DGGITQSPKYLFRKEGQNVTLSCEQNLNHDAMYWYRQDPGQGLRLIYYSQIVNDFQKGDIAEGYSVSREKKESFPLTVTSAQKNPTAFYLCASSIDQRAVAKNIQYFGAGTRLSVL.

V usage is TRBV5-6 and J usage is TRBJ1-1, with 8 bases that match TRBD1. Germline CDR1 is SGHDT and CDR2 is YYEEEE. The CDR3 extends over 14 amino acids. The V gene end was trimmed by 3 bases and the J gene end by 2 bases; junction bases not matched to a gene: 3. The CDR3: CASSWGQDNTEAFF. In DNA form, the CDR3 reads TGTGCCAGCAGCTGGGGACAGGACAACACTGAAGCTTTCTTT.

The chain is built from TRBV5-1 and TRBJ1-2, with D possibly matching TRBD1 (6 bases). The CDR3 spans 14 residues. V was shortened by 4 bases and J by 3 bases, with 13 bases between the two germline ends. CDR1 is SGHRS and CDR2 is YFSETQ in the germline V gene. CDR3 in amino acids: CASSPTGKDYGYTF. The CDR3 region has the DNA TGCGCCAGCAGCCCGACAGGAAAGGACTATGGCTACACCTTC.

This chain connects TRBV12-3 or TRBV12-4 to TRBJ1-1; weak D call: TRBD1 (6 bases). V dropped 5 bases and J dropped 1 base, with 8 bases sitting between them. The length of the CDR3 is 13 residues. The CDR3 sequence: CASSEQGNTEAFF. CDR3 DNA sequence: TGTGCCAGCAGTGAACAGGGGAACACTGAAGCTTTCTTT.

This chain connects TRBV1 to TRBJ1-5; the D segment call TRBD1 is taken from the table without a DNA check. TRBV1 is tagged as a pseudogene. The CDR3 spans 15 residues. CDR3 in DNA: TGCACCAGCAGCCAAGATATGGCCCCCAATCAGCCCCAGCATTTT. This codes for CTSSQDMAPNQPQHF.

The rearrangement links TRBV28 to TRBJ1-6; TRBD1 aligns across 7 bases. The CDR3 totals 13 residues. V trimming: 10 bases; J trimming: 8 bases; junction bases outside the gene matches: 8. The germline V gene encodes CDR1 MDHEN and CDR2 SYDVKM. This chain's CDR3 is CATRQGWDSPLHF. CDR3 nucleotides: TGTGCCACCCGACAGGGTTGGGATTCACCCCTCCACTTT. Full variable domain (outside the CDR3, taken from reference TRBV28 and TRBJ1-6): DVKVTQSSRYLVKRTGEKVFLECVQDMDHENMFWYRQDPGLGLRLIYFSYDVKMKEKGDIPEGYSVSREKKERFSLILESASTNQTSMYLCATRQGWDSPLHFGNGTRLTVT.

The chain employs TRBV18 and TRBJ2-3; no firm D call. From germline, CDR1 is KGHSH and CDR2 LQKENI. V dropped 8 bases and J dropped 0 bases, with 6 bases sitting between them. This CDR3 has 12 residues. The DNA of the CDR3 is TGTGCCAGCACTACTAGCACAGATACGCAGTATTTT. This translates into CASTTSTDTQYF.

CDR3 sequence: CASSLGGQINEKLFF. The CDR3 DNA is TGTGCCAGCAGTTTAGGGGGACAGATTAATGAAAAACTGTTTTTT. The chain is built from TRBV28 and TRBJ1-4; the match to TRBD1 covers 7 bases. Trimming took 2 bases from V and 4 from J; bases not matched to a gene: 4. Germline lookup yields CDR1 MDHEN and CDR2 SYDVKM. This CDR3 is built from 15 residues. Combining the CDR3 with reference TRBV28 and TRBJ1-4 gives the whole variable domain DVKVTQSSRYLVKRTGEKVFLECVQDMDHENMFWYRQDPGLGLRLIYFSYDVKMKEKGDIPEGYSVSREKKERFSLILESASTNQTSMYLCASSLGGQINEKLFFGSGTQLSVL.

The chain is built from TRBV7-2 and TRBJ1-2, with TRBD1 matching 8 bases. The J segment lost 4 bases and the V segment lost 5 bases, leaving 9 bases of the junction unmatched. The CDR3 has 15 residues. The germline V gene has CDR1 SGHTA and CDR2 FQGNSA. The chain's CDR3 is CASSAGQGGFYGYTF. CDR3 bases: TGTGCCAGCAGCGCTGGACAGGGCGGCTTCTATGGCTACACCTTC.

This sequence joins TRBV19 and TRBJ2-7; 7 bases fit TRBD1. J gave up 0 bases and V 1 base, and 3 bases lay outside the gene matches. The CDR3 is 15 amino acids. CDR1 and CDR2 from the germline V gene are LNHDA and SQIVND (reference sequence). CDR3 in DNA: TGTGCCAGTAGTATAGGACAGGGCCTCTCCTACGAGCAGTACTTC. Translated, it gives CASSIGQGLSYEQYF.

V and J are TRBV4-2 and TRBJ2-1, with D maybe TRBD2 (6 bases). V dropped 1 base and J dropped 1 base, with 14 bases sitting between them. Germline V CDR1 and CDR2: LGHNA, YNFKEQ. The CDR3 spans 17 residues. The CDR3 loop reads CASSQGWRERSYNEQFF. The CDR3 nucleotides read TGTGCCAGCAGCCAAGGATGGAGGGAAAGGTCCTACAATGAGCAGTTCTTC.

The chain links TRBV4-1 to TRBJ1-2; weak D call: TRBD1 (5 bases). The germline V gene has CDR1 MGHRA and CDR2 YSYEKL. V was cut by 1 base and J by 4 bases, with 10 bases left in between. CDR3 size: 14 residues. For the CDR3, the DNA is TGCGCCAGCAGCCAAGGGGCAGGGATCTATGGCTACACCTTC. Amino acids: CASSQGAGIYGYTF.

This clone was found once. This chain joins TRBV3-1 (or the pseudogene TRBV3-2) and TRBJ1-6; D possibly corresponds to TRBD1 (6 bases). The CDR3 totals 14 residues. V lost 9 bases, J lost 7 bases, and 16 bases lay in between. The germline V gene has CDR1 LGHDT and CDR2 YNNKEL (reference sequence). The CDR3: CASGQGPVNSPLHF. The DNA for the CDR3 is TGTGCCAGTGGGCAGGGGCCCGTGAATTCACCCCTCCACTTT.

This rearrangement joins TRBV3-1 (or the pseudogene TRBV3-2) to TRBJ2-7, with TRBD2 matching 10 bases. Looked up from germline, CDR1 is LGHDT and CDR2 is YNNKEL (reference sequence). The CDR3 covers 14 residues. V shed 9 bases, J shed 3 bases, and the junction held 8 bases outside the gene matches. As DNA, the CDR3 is TGTGCCAGTAGCGAGCGGGGGGGTATCTACGAGCAGTACTTC. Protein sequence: CASSERGGIYEQYF.

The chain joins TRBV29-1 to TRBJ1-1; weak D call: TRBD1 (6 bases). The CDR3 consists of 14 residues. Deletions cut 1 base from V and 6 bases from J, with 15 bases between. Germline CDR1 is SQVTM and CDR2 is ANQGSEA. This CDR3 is CSVEGPGGLAEAFF. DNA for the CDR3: TGCAGCGTTGAAGGTCCGGGGGGGCTGGCTGAAGCTTTCTTT.

This CDR3 is CSVATGGGQPQHF. The CDR3 nucleotides are TGCAGCGTCGCGACAGGGGGCGGGCAGCCCCAGCATTTT. V usage is TRBV29-1 and J usage is TRBJ1-5; 10 nucleotides match TRBD1. Germline V gene data show CDR1 as SQVTM and CDR2 as ANQGSEA. The CDR3 totals 13 residues. J lost 7 bases, V lost 6 bases, and 6 bases had no gene match.